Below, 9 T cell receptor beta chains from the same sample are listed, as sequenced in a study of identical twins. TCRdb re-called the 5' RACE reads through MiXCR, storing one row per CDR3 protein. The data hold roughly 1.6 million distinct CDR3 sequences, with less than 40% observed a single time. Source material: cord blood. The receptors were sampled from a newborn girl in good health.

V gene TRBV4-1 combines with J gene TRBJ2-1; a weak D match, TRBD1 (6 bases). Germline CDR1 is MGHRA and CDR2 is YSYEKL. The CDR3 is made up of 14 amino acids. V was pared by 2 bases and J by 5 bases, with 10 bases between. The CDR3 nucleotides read TGCGCCAGCAGCCAAAAGGACAGCCACAATGAGCAGTTCTTC. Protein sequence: CASSQKDSHNEQFF.

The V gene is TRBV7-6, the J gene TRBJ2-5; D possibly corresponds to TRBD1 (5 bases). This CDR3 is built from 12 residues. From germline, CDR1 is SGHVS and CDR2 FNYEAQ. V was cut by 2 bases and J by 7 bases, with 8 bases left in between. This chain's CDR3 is CASSLFQGTQYF. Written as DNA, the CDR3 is TGTGCCAGCAGCTTATTCCAGGGGACCCAGTACTTC.

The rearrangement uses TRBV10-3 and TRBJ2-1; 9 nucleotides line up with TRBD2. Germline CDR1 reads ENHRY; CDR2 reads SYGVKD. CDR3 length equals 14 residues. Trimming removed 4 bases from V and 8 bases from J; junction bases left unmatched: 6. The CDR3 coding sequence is TGTGCCATCAGTGTGCGGGGGGGCGAGGATGAGCAGTTCTTC. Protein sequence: CAISVRGGEDEQFF.

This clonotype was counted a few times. The CDR3 loop is CASSTLAGGRVDGNTGELFF. In DNA, the CDR3 is TGTGCCAGCAGTACCTTAGCGGGGGGTCGGGTAGATGGCAACACCGGGGAGCTGTTTTTT. This chain links TRBV6-1 with TRBJ2-2; 10 bases are shared with TRBD2. Germline V gene sequence: CDR1 MNHNS, CDR2 SASEGT. This CDR3 is 20 amino acids long. With 5 bases clipped from V and 2 bases from J, the junction kept 17 bases outside the gene matches.

CDR3 residues: CASSPKFVGAQPQHF. The CDR3 DNA reads as TGCGCCAGCAGCCCCAAGTTCGTGGGAGCTCAGCCCCAGCATTTT. This chain links TRBV4-1 with TRBJ1-5; no firm D call. V was shortened by 4 bases and J by 6 bases, with 16 bases between the two germline ends. There are 15 residues in the CDR3. Germline V gene sequence: CDR1 MGHRA, CDR2 YSYEKL.

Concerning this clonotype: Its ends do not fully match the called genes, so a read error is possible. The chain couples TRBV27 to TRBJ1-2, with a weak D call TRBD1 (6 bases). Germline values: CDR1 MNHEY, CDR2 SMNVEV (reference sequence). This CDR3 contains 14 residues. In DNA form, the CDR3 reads TGTGCCGGCAGTTCCCTACAGGGTTACTATGGCTACACCTTC. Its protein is CAGSSLQGYYGYTF.

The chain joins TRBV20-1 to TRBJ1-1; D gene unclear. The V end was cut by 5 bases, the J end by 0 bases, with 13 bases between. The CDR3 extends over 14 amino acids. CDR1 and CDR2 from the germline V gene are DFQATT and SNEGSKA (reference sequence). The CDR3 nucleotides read TGCAGTGCTCACCCCGGGAACCTGAACACTGAAGCTTTCTTT. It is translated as CSAHPGNLNTEAFF.

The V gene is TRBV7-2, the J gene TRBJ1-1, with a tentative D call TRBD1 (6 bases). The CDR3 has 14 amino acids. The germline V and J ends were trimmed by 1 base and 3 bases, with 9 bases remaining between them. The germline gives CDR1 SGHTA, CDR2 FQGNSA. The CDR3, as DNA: TGTGCCAGCAGCTTAGATTGGGGGCACACTGAAGCTTTCTTT. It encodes CASSLDWGHTEAFF.

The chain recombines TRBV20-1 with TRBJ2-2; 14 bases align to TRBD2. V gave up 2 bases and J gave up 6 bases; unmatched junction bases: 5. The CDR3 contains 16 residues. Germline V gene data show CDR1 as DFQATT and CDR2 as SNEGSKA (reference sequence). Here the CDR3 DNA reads TGCAGTGCTAGACGGGGACTAGCGGGGGCATCCGGGGAGCTGTTTTTT. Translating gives CSARRGLAGASGELFF.